A selection of T cell receptor beta chains follows, all from one sample in a study of blood T cell repertoires in COVID-19. The method was immunoSEQ multiplex PCR; TCRdb's version includes in-frame clones alone and lacks a portion of them. The sample consists of approximately 46,000 clones, about 89% of them appearing once. The material sequenced was peripheral blood. The origin of the receptors is a man between 65 and 85 years old with active COVID-19. The CDR3 runs from the conserved cysteine through the conserved F or W. A D gene is named only where the DNA matches it firmly. Expanded clones are given a class, and other clones once, few, many or no size at all.

D gene: -
CDR3 length: 15
clone size: -
J gene: TRBJ1-3
V gene: TRBV28
CDR3 protein: CAAWSRGRAGNTIYF
CDR3 DNA: TGTGCCGCTTGGTCAAGGGGCAGGGCTGGAAACACCATATATTTT

D gene: -
CDR3 length: 13
clone size: -
J gene: TRBJ1-5
V gene: TRBV15
CDR3 protein: CATSRERQLPQHF
CDR3 DNA: TGTGCCACCAGCAGAGAACGACAGTTACCCCAGCATTTT

D gene: TRBD2
CDR3 length: 15
clone size: once
J gene: TRBJ2-1
V gene: TRBV4-3
CDR3 protein: CASSQDTSGVNEQFF
CDR3 DNA: TGCGCCAGCAGCCAAGATACTAGCGGGGTGAATGAGCAGTTCTTC

D gene: -
CDR3 length: 14
clone size: -
J gene: TRBJ2-1
V gene: TRBV12-5
CDR3 protein: CASGLVSGGSEQFF
CDR3 DNA: TGTGCTAGTGGTTTGGTGTCGGGGGGCAGTGAGCAGTTCTTC

D gene: TRBD2
CDR3 length: 14
clone size: -
J gene: TRBJ2-7
V gene: TRBV25-1
CDR3 protein: CASSEAGTTYEQYF
CDR3 DNA: TGTGCCAGCAGTGAAGCTGGGACTACCTACGAGCAGTACTTC

D gene: TRBD1
CDR3 length: 14
clone size: -
J gene: TRBJ2-3
V gene: TRBV7-3
CDR3 protein: CASSSGTATDTQYF
CDR3 DNA: TGTGCCAGCAGCTCTGGGACAGCCACAGATACGCAGTATTTT

D gene: TRBD2
CDR3 length: 19
clone size: -
J gene: TRBJ2-2
V gene: TRBV7-8
CDR3 protein: CASSHRDPGLAAATGELFF
CDR3 DNA: TGTGCCAGCAGCCATAGGGACCCTGGGCTAGCGGCCGCGACCGGGGAGCTGTTTTTT

D gene: -
CDR3 length: 15
clone size: -
J gene: TRBJ2-1
V gene: TRBV27
CDR3 protein: CASSGGGQLHNEQFF
CDR3 DNA: TGTGCCAGCAGTGGGGGGGGGCAGCTCCACAATGAGCAGTTCTTC

D gene: -
CDR3 length: 12
clone size: -
J gene: TRBJ1-5
V gene: TRBV28
CDR3 protein: CATQAGNQPQHF
CDR3 DNA: TGTGCGACGCAGGCGGGTAATCAGCCCCAGCATTTT

D gene: TRBD1
CDR3 length: 16
clone size: once
J gene: TRBJ1-6
V gene: TRBV7-6
CDR3 protein: CASSLDPQGKNSPLHF
CDR3 DNA: TGTGCCAGCAGCTTAGATCCACAGGGGAAAAATTCACCCCTCCACTTT

D gene: -
CDR3 length: 13
clone size: once
J gene: TRBJ2-6
V gene: TRBV6-5
CDR3 protein: CAIQASGANVLTF
CDR3 DNA: TGTGCCATCCAAGCATCTGGGGCCAACGTCCTGACTTTC

D gene: -
CDR3 length: 15
clone size: once
J gene: TRBJ2-7
V gene: TRBV4-1
CDR3 protein: CASSQVVGVLGEQYF
CDR3 DNA: TGCGCCAGCAGCCAAGTGGTAGGGGTTCTAGGAGAGCAGTACTTC

D gene: -
CDR3 length: 15
clone size: -
J gene: TRBJ2-7
V gene: TRBV25-1
CDR3 protein: CASSESGDLTYEQYF
CDR3 DNA: TGTGCCAGCAGTGAATCCGGTGACTTAACCTACGAGCAGTACTTC

D gene: -
CDR3 length: 16
clone size: -
J gene: TRBJ2-7
V gene: TRBV18
CDR3 protein: CASSHAQITSPHEQYF
CDR3 DNA: TGTGCCAGCTCACACGCACAGATAACTAGCCCCCACGAGCAGTACTTC

D gene: TRBD1
CDR3 length: 14
clone size: -
J gene: TRBJ1-4
V gene: TRBV19
CDR3 protein: CASFDRDSREKLFF
CDR3 DNA: TGTGCCAGCTTTGACCGGGACAGCAGGGAAAAACTGTTTTTT

D gene: -
CDR3 length: 14
clone size: -
J gene: TRBJ1-1
V gene: TRBV6-5
CDR3 protein: CASSATGRGTEAFF
CDR3 DNA: TGTGCCAGCAGCGCTACAGGGCGCGGTACTGAAGCTTTCTTT

D gene: TRBD1
CDR3 length: 15
clone size: -
J gene: TRBJ2-7
V gene: TRBV10-3
CDR3 protein: CAISEPGQGAREQYF
CDR3 DNA: TGTGCCATCAGTGAGCCGGGACAGGGGGCGCGGGAGCAGTACTTC

D gene: TRBD1
CDR3 length: 17
clone size: -
J gene: TRBJ2-6
V gene: TRBV19
CDR3 protein: CASIPGQGAAGANVLTF
CDR3 DNA: TGTGCCAGTATTCCGGGACAGGGGGCTGCTGGGGCCAACGTCCTGACTTTC

D gene: TRBD1
CDR3 length: 13
clone size: -
J gene: TRBJ1-5
V gene: TRBV27
CDR3 protein: CASRGQTNQPQHF
CDR3 DNA: TGTGCCAGTAGGGGACAGACCAATCAGCCCCAGCATTTT

D gene: -
CDR3 length: 12
clone size: -
J gene: TRBJ2-3
V gene: TRBV7-3
CDR3 protein: CASSLPGDTQYF
CDR3 DNA: TGTGCCAGCAGCTTACCAGGAGATACGCAGTATTTT

D gene: -
CDR3 length: 15
clone size: -
J gene: TRBJ2-3
V gene: TRBV6-6
CDR3 protein: CASSPGIAATDTQYF
CDR3 DNA: TGTGCCAGCAGCCCTGGAATAGCCGCCACAGATACGCAGTATTTT

D gene: TRBD2
CDR3 length: 16
clone size: -
J gene: TRBJ2-1
V gene: TRBV7-2
CDR3 protein: CASSLERAGGFLEQFF
CDR3 DNA: TGTGCCAGCAGCTTAGAACGAGCGGGGGGGTTTCTAGAGCAGTTCTTC

D gene: -
CDR3 length: 15
clone size: -
J gene: TRBJ1-4
V gene: TRBV5-1
CDR3 protein: CASSLAGQGGEKLFF
CDR3 DNA: TGCGCCAGCAGCTTGGCCGGTCAGGGAGGTGAAAAACTGTTTTTT

D gene: TRBD2
CDR3 length: 15
clone size: -
J gene: TRBJ2-1
V gene: TRBV3-1/TRBV3-2
CDR3 protein: CASSPTAGGVDEQFF
CDR3 DNA: TGTGCCAGCAGCCCCACGGCGGGGGGGGTGGATGAGCAGTTCTTC

D gene: -
CDR3 length: 14
clone size: once
J gene: TRBJ1-1
V gene: TRBV27
CDR3 protein: CASRNPGTITEAFF
CDR3 DNA: TGTGCCAGCCGAAACCCAGGTACGATTACTGAAGCTTTCTTT

D gene: -
CDR3 length: 14
clone size: -
J gene: TRBJ2-1
V gene: TRBV5-4
CDR3 protein: CATLESSSYNEQFF
CDR3 DNA: TGTGCCACCCTTGAGTCGTCATCCTACAATGAGCAGTTCTTC

D gene: TRBD1
CDR3 length: 16
clone size: -
J gene: TRBJ1-1
V gene: TRBV5-1
CDR3 protein: CASSLVRTGGVTEAFF
CDR3 DNA: TGCGCCAGCAGCTTGGTGCGGACAGGGGGCGTCACTGAAGCTTTCTTT

D gene: TRBD2
CDR3 length: 17
clone size: -
J gene: TRBJ2-2
V gene: TRBV4-3
CDR3 protein: CASSQDVASGGAGELFF
CDR3 DNA: TGCGCCAGCAGCCAAGATGTAGCTAGCGGGGGGGCCGGGGAGCTGTTTTTT

D gene: -
CDR3 length: 16
clone size: -
J gene: TRBJ2-2
V gene: TRBV28
CDR3 protein: CASSTLASPGTGELFF
CDR3 DNA: TGTGCCAGCAGTACATTAGCCTCTCCGGGCACCGGGGAGCTGTTTTTT

D gene: -
CDR3 length: 13
clone size: -
J gene: TRBJ2-5
V gene: TRBV7-2
CDR3 protein: CASSLERGETQYF
CDR3 DNA: TGTGCCAGCAGCTTAGAACGCGGGGAGACCCAGTACTTC

D gene: TRBD1
CDR3 length: 13
clone size: -
J gene: TRBJ2-7
V gene: TRBV7-9
CDR3 protein: CASSRQGRYEQYF
CDR3 DNA: TGTGCCAGCAGTCGACAGGGCCGCTACGAGCAGTACTTC

D gene: -
CDR3 length: 14
clone size: -
J gene: TRBJ1-3
V gene: TRBV15
CDR3 protein: CATTGAGSGNTIYF
CDR3 DNA: TGTGCCACCACGGGAGCGGGCTCTGGAAACACCATATATTTT

D gene: TRBD2
CDR3 length: 15
clone size: once
J gene: TRBJ2-1
V gene: TRBV5-1
CDR3 protein: CASSWTSGGANEQFF
CDR3 DNA: TGCGCCAGCAGCTGGACTAGCGGGGGGGCCAATGAGCAGTTCTTC

D gene: -
CDR3 length: 13
clone size: -
J gene: TRBJ2-7
V gene: TRBV25-1
CDR3 protein: CASSEAGIHEQYF
CDR3 DNA: TGTGCCAGCAGTGAAGCCGGTATCCACGAGCAGTACTTC

D gene: -
CDR3 length: 14
clone size: -
J gene: TRBJ2-7
V gene: TRBV7-3
CDR3 protein: CASSLLGGLGEQYF
CDR3 DNA: TGTGCCAGCAGCTTATTGGGGGGGCTCGGCGAGCAGTACTTC

D gene: -
CDR3 length: 14
clone size: -
J gene: TRBJ2-7
V gene: TRBV7-9
CDR3 protein: CASSLKAGPYEQYF
CDR3 DNA: TGTGCCAGCAGCTTAAAGGCAGGCCCCTACGAGCAGTACTTC

D gene: TRBD1
CDR3 length: 14
clone size: -
J gene: TRBJ1-6
V gene: TRBV6-5
CDR3 protein: CASRAQTGVSPLHF
CDR3 DNA: TGTGCCAGCAGGGCGCAGACAGGGGTCTCACCCCTCCACTTT

D gene: TRBD2
CDR3 length: 15
clone size: -
J gene: TRBJ2-3
V gene: TRBV7-8
CDR3 protein: CASSFLTSGTDTQYF
CDR3 DNA: TGTGCCAGCAGCTTTCTGACTAGCGGCACAGATACGCAGTATTTT

D gene: TRBD1
CDR3 length: 13
clone size: -
J gene: TRBJ2-1
V gene: TRBV5-1
CDR3 protein: CASSFTGANEQFF
CDR3 DNA: TGCGCCAGCAGCTTCACAGGGGCCAATGAGCAGTTCTTC

D gene: -
CDR3 length: 13
clone size: -
J gene: TRBJ2-5
V gene: TRBV5-6
CDR3 protein: CASSLVTSEGQYF
CDR3 DNA: TGTGCCAGCAGCTTGGTTACTTCGGAGGGCCAGTACTTC

D gene: -
CDR3 length: 14
clone size: -
J gene: TRBJ1-2
V gene: TRBV10-3
CDR3 protein: CAISEGQTMYGYTF
CDR3 DNA: TGTGCCATCAGTGAGGGACAGACGATGTATGGCTACACCTTC

D gene: TRBD1
CDR3 length: 17
clone size: few
J gene: TRBJ1-2
V gene: TRBV5-1
CDR3 protein: CASSLVSGTGANYGYTF
CDR3 DNA: TGCGCCAGCAGCTTGGTTTCCGGCACAGGGGCTAACTATGGCTACACCTTC

D gene: -
CDR3 length: 13
clone size: -
J gene: TRBJ1-2
V gene: TRBV12-3/TRBV12-4
CDR3 protein: CASSFSGSSGYTF
CDR3 DNA: TGTGCCAGCAGTTTTAGTGGTTCGAGTGGCTACACCTTC

D gene: -
CDR3 length: 13
clone size: -
J gene: TRBJ2-7
V gene: TRBV5-6
CDR3 protein: CASSLVSGSEQYF
CDR3 DNA: TGTGCCAGCAGCTTGGTTTCGGGGTCCGAGCAGTACTTC

D gene: -
CDR3 length: 11
clone size: -
J gene: TRBJ2-1
V gene: TRBV6-5
CDR3 protein: CASTSGTEQFF
CDR3 DNA: TGTGCCAGTACCTCGGGTACTGAGCAGTTCTTC

D gene: TRBD2
CDR3 length: 15
clone size: few
J gene: TRBJ2-2
V gene: TRBV6-4
CDR3 protein: CASSDSSGGAGELFF
CDR3 DNA: TGTGCCAGCAGTGACTCGAGCGGGGGGGCCGGGGAGCTGTTTTTT

D gene: -
CDR3 length: 15
clone size: -
J gene: TRBJ1-5
V gene: TRBV27
CDR3 protein: CASSTRQGSNQPQHF
CDR3 DNA: TGTGCCAGCAGTACCCGACAAGGTAGCAATCAGCCCCAGCATTTT

D gene: -
CDR3 length: 13
clone size: -
J gene: TRBJ2-7
V gene: TRBV12-3/TRBV12-4
CDR3 protein: CATSTGQLYEQYF
CDR3 DNA: TGTGCCACCTCCACCGGACAGCTCTACGAGCAGTACTTC

D gene: -
CDR3 length: 14
clone size: -
J gene: TRBJ1-2
V gene: TRBV10-2
CDR3 protein: CASLPRGGFYGYTF
CDR3 DNA: TGCGCCAGCTTACCCAGGGGTGGGTTCTATGGCTACACCTTC

D gene: -
CDR3 length: 14
clone size: -
J gene: TRBJ2-5
V gene: TRBV5-1
CDR3 protein: CASSPSGGGETQYF
CDR3 DNA: TGCGCCAGCAGCCCGTCGGGGGGCGGGGAGACCCAGTACTTC

D gene: TRBD1
CDR3 length: 15
clone size: -
J gene: TRBJ1-1
V gene: TRBV19
CDR3 protein: CASRPDRARNTEAFF
CDR3 DNA: TGTGCCAGTAGACCAGACAGGGCCCGGAACACTGAAGCTTTCTTT

D gene: -
CDR3 length: 13
clone size: -
J gene: TRBJ1-5
V gene: TRBV7-2
CDR3 protein: CASSFARNQPQHF
CDR3 DNA: TGTGCCAGCAGCTTCGCGAGGAATCAGCCCCAGCATTTT

D gene: TRBD2
CDR3 length: 16
clone size: -
J gene: TRBJ2-5
V gene: TRBV6-6
CDR3 protein: CASHYRGGTSGETQYF
CDR3 DNA: TGTGCCAGCCACTACAGAGGGGGGACTAGCGGAGAGACCCAGTACTTC